The 32 T cell receptor beta chains listed next were all sequenced from one sample in a study of a mutant IDH1 vaccine in newly diagnosed glioma (dated by TCRdb to about 2021). Preparation of the library involved the immunoSEQ multiplex PCR assay. Drawn from immuneACCESS, this table holds only the in-frame rearrangements with V and J called that TCRdb kept. Clones are partly lost; checked studies trace under half to an unresolved V gene and leave the rest unexplained. The sample table holds tens of thousands of clones, of which just under 80% were seen once. The ten largest clonotypes hold almost 25% of the sample. In light of the paper, this sample's time point label describes: week 11, during vaccination. Each vaccine dose, consisting of 300 ug of a 20-mer mutant IDH1 peptide in Montanide, was administered subcutaneously with topical imiquimod. Their antigen targets remain unknown. Here the sequenced sample was PBMCs, taken from a glioma patient whose treatment included an IDH1 peptide vaccine. These receptors were taken from a man aged 30 to 45 with glioma.

This clone has only one observation. The rearrangement uses TRBV6-5 and TRBJ2-7; D ambiguous. In germline, CDR1 is MNHEY, CDR2 SVGAGI. This CDR3 region has 11 residues. The germline V and J ends were trimmed by 0 bases and 11 bases, with 8 bases remaining between them. The CDR3 bases are TGTGCCAGCAGTTACTCGACTGCGGAGTACTTC. Translating it yields CASSYSTAEYF.

The table lists this clone with a count of one. The chain has TRBV19 and TRBJ1-5; D gene unclear. There are 13 residues in the CDR3. CDR1 is LNHDA and CDR2 is SQIVND in the germline V gene (reference sequence). V was pared by 7 bases and J by 5 bases, with 12 bases between. The CDR3 spells CASNVGMDQPQHF. CDR3 nucleotides: TGTGCCAGTAATGTGGGTATGGATCAGCCCCAGCATTTT. Combining the CDR3 with reference TRBV19 and TRBJ1-5 gives the whole variable domain DGGITQSPKYLFRKEGQNVTLSCEQNLNHDAMYWYRQDPGQGLRLIYYSQIVNDFQKGDIAEGYSVSREKKESFPLTVTSAQKNPTAFYLCASNVGMDQPQHFGDGTRLSIL.

The rearrangement links TRBV29-1 to TRBJ2-1, with D perhaps TRBD1 or TRBD2 (5 bases each). Germline lookup yields CDR1 SQVTM and CDR2 ANQGSEA. The CDR3 contains 13 residues. Trimming removed 3 bases at V and 7 bases at J, with 13 bases between. Here the CDR3 reads CSVEGTLLNEQFF. As DNA, the CDR3 is TGCAGCGTTGAGGGGACCCTGTTGAATGAGCAGTTCTTC.

CDR3: CASSLGPDEQYF. CDR3 DNA: TGTGCCAGCAGCTTGGGCCCGGACGAGCAGTACTTC. V and J are TRBV5-8 and TRBJ2-7; D not certain. Trimming took off 0 bases at V and 5 bases at J, with 6 bases between the two ends. Germline V CDR1 and CDR2: SGHTS, YDEGEE. CDR3 length: 12 residues.

This chain links TRBV15 with TRBJ2-2, with 7 bases identical to TRBD1. V dropped 0 bases and J dropped 7; count of bases not matched to a gene: 11. Germline CDR1 LNHNV, CDR2 YYDKDF (reference sequence). This CDR3 spans 17 amino acids. CDR3 nucleotides: TGTGCCACCAGCAGAGATAGGGGGACAGCTAGGGGCGGGGAGCTGTTTTTT. Residues: CATSRDRGTARGGELFF. Together with reference TRBV15 and TRBJ2-2, the CDR3 gives the full variable domain: DAMVIQNPRYQVTQFGKPVTLSCSQTLNHNVMYWYQQKSSQAPKLLFHYYDKDFNNEADTPDNFQSRRPNTSFCFLDIRSPGLGDTAMYLCATSRDRGTARGGELFFGEGSRLTVL.

This clone was picked up a small number of times. The chain combines TRBV28 with TRBJ1-1; no definite D call. The CDR3 has 14 amino acids. Trimming stripped 4 bases from V and 1 base from J, with 10 bases between. CDR1 and CDR2 from the germline V gene are MDHEN and SYDVKM. This CDR3 reads CASSSPIGNTEAFF. In DNA form, the CDR3 reads TGTGCCAGCAGTTCCCCCATCGGGAACACTGAAGCTTTCTTT.

This chain uses TRBV4-3 with TRBJ1-2, with D possibly matching TRBD1 (6 bases). Germline V gives CDR1 LGHNA, CDR2 YSLEER. The V end was cut by 0 bases, the J end by 4 bases, with 21 bases between. This CDR3 spans 18 amino acids. In DNA form, the CDR3 reads TGCGCCAGCAGCCAAGATCCTTTGACCGGACAGCACCTCTATGGCTACACCTTC. It translates to CASSQDPLTGQHLYGYTF.

The CDR3 nucleotides are TGTGCCAGTAGTATGCGGGGTTGGGTCCCCTACAATGAGCAGTTCTTC. This encodes CASSMRGWVPYNEQFF. The chain carries TRBV19 and TRBJ2-1; D is possibly TRBD2 (6 bases). In germline, CDR1 is LNHDA, CDR2 SQIVND (reference sequence). Trimming took off 3 bases at V and 2 bases at J, with 14 bases between the two ends. This CDR3 has 16 amino acids.

This clone is large (0.1 to 1%). The J gene is TRBJ1-1, the V gene TRBV5-4, with D hard to call. The CDR3 has 13 residues. Trimming removed 4 bases at V and 4 bases at J, with 11 bases between. CDR1 SGHNT and CDR2 YYREEE come from the germline V gene (reference sequence). CDR3 region: CASSAQRGTEAFF. CDR3 in DNA: TGTGCCAGCAGCGCGCAACGGGGCACTGAAGCTTTCTTT. Using reference TRBV5-4 and TRBJ1-1 for the parts outside the CDR3, the full variable domain is ETGVTQSPTHLIKTRGQQVTLRCSSQSGHNTVSWYQQALGQGPQFIFQYYREEENGRGNFPPRFSGLQFPNYSSELNVNALELDDSALYLCASSAQRGTEAFFGQGTRLTVV.

The chain recombines TRBV5-4 with TRBJ2-2; tentatively, D is TRBD2 (5 bases). This CDR3 is built from 15 residues. The ends were cut back, 0 bases at V and 3 bases at J, with 9 bases in the middle. CDR1 SGHNT and CDR2 YYREEE come from the germline V gene (reference sequence). The CDR3 loop is CASSLGGPDTGELFF. The CDR3 DNA is TGTGCCAGCAGCTTGGGAGGGCCAGACACCGGGGAGCTGTTTTTT.

This chain uses TRBV5-1 with TRBJ1-5; no firm D call. Germline CDR1 and CDR2: SGHRS and YFSETQ. V was cut by 0 bases and J by 1 base, with 8 bases left in between. The CDR3 has 15 residues. The CDR3 loop reads CASSLAGNSNQPQHF. CDR3 sequence (DNA): TGCGCCAGCAGCTTGGCCGGGAACAGCAATCAGCCCCAGCATTTT.

The chain has TRBV9 and TRBJ2-1, with TRBD2 matching over 10 bases. With V trimmed by 0 bases and J by 6 bases, 6 bases remained unmatched. The CDR3 covers 16 residues. Germline V CDR1 and CDR2: SGDLS, YYNGEE. The CDR3 spells CASSVAALAGFNEQFF. The CDR3 DNA sequence: TGTGCCAGCAGCGTAGCGGCACTAGCGGGGTTCAATGAGCAGTTCTTC.

The chain joins TRBV2 to TRBJ2-1, with TRBD2 matching over 7 bases. V was clipped by 0 bases and J by 4 bases; unmatched bases: 12. Germline CDR1 SNHLY, CDR2 FYNNEI. The CDR3 has 18 residues. The CDR3 region has the DNA TGTGCCAGCAGTGAAGCGCTTGGGGCTAGCGGTCCATACAATGAGCAGTTCTTC. It encodes CASSEALGASGPYNEQFF.

This clone was observed a single time. The chain employs TRBV18 and TRBJ1-2; TRBD1 is a possible D gene (5 bases). Germline V CDR1 and CDR2: KGHSH, LQKENI. This CDR3 is built from 13 residues. Trimming shortened V by 3 bases and J by 8 bases, and 13 bases separated the two germline ends. The CDR3 nucleotides are TGTGCCAGCTCACCCCAAGAACAGGCAGGCTACACCTTC. Translated: CASSPQEQAGYTF.

The J gene is TRBJ1-1, the V gene TRBV14; 7 bases agree with TRBD1. This CDR3 spans 15 amino acids. Germline V gene sequence: CDR1 SGHDN, CDR2 FVKESK. Losses at the gene ends were 3 bases for V and 0 bases for J; bases not matched to a gene: 4. The CDR3 DNA reads as TGTGCCAGCAGCCACCCGGGACAGTTGAACACTGAAGCTTTCTTT. Amino acids: CASSHPGQLNTEAFF.

The chain's CDR3 is CASSLQGSYEQYF. The CDR3 DNA reads TGCGCCAGCAGCCTACAGGGTTCCTACGAGCAGTACTTC. J is TRBJ2-7 and V is TRBV5-1, with D possibly matching TRBD1 (6 bases). The CDR3 extends over 13 amino acids. Germline V gene data show CDR1 as SGHRS and CDR2 as YFSETQ. V was pared by 4 bases and J by 1 base, with 9 bases between.

The chain joins TRBV5-4 to TRBJ1-4, with D maybe TRBD1 (5 bases). CDR3 length: 15 amino acids. With 2 bases removed from V and 1 base from J, the gap between germline ends came to 9 bases. Germline lookup yields CDR1 SGHNT and CDR2 YYREEE (reference sequence). The CDR3 sequence: CASSFGGRTNEKLFF. The CDR3 nucleotides read TGTGCCAGCAGCTTTGGGGGTAGAACTAATGAAAAACTGTTTTTT.

The rearrangement joins TRBV19 to TRBJ2-3, with TRBD2 matching 14 bases. This CDR3 is 17 amino acids long. J was trimmed by 5 bases and V by 4 bases; bases with no gene match: 8. Germline V lookup: CDR1 LNHDA, CDR2 SQIVND (reference sequence). Here the CDR3 reads CASSTRLAGGPRDTQYF. In DNA form, the CDR3 reads TGTGCCAGTAGTACGCGACTAGCGGGAGGGCCGCGAGATACGCAGTATTTT.

J is TRBJ2-1 and V is TRBV6-5; possible D gene TRBD2, 6 bases. The germline CDR1 and CDR2 sequences are MNHEY and SVGAGI. This CDR3 spans 13 amino acids. Trimming removed 7 bases at V and 7 bases at J, with 14 bases between. The CDR3 bases are TGTGCCAGCACCGTGCCGCGGGGAAATGAGCAGTTCTTC. Its translation is CASTVPRGNEQFF.

This clone was found once. The chain is built from TRBV30 and TRBJ2-3; perhaps TRBD1 as D (7 bases). This CDR3 has 12 amino acids. V was cut by 6 bases and J by 6 bases, with 13 bases left in between. Germline lookup yields CDR1 GTSNPN and CDR2 SVGIG (reference sequence). The CDR3, as DNA: TGTGCCTGCGAGGCAGGGGGGGATACGCAGTATTTT. Amino acid sequence: CACEAGGDTQYF.

The V call is TRBV2, the J call TRBJ2-2; 10 bases match TRBD2. With 3 bases clipped from V and 6 bases from J, the junction kept 7 bases outside the gene matches. CDR3 length: 16 residues. Germline V gene data show CDR1 as SNHLY and CDR2 as FYNNEI. Here the CDR3 DNA reads TGTGCCAGCAGTGAGAGGAGCGGGGGGGCCCCCGGGGAGCTGTTTTTT. This encodes CASSERSGGAPGELFF.

For the CDR3, the DNA is TGTGCCAGCAGCTCGGACAGGGAGGGGTCACCCCTCCACTTT. Protein sequence: CASSSDREGSPLHF. The chain links TRBV13 to TRBJ1-6; 8 nucleotides agree with TRBD1. This CDR3 region has 14 residues. CDR1 is PRHDT, CDR2 FYEKMQ, per germline (reference sequence). Trimming removed 4 bases from V and 10 bases from J; junction bases left unmatched: 6.

V gene TRBV5-1 combines with J gene TRBJ2-7; 9 positions match TRBD2. Trimming removed 0 bases from V and 4 bases from J; junction bases left unmatched: 5. Germline values: CDR1 SGHRS, CDR2 YFSETQ. This CDR3 is 15 amino acids long. This chain's CDR3 is CASSLGAGGRYEQYF. The CDR3 DNA reads as TGCGCCAGCAGCTTGGGTGCGGGAGGGCGTTACGAGCAGTACTTC.

The CDR3 DNA reads TGTGCCTGGAGCCGTTCCCTCGAAATCGGGACAGGGAGGCACGAGCAGTACTTC. Its protein product is CAWSRSLEIGTGRHEQYF. The rearrangement joins TRBV30 to TRBJ2-7; 9 bases fit TRBD1. J lost 5 bases, V lost 3 bases, and 20 bases had no gene match. Germline values: CDR1 GTSNPN, CDR2 SVGIG (reference sequence). The CDR3 spans 18 residues.

This chain uses TRBV7-2 with TRBJ2-5; no clear D gene. V lost 5 bases and J 5 bases, leaving 12 bases between the germline ends. The CDR3 consists of 13 residues. Germline V gene lookup returns CDR1 SGHTA and CDR2 FQGNSA. The CDR3 loop reads CASSLSVGETQYF. CDR3 coding DNA: TGTGCCAGCAGCCTGTCGGTGGGGGAGACCCAGTACTTC. The complete variable domain, with remaining parts taken from reference TRBV7-2 and TRBJ2-5, reads GAGVSQSPSNKVTEKGKDVELRCDPISGHTALYWYRQSLGQGLEFLIYFQGNSAPDKSGLPSDRFSAERTGGSVSTLTIQRTQQEDSAVYLCASSLSVGETQYFGPGTRLLVL.

V gene TRBV7-9 combines with J gene TRBJ2-4, with D perhaps TRBD2 (6 bases). Trimming pared 1 base from V and 1 base from J, leaving 17 bases between. CDR3 length equals 18 residues. Germline values: CDR1 SEHNR, CDR2 FQNEAQ (reference sequence). The CDR3 sequence is CASSLGGMLGWAKNIQYF. The CDR3 DNA reads TGTGCCAGCAGCTTAGGCGGGATGTTGGGGTGGGCCAAAAACATTCAGTACTTC.

The chain is built from TRBV7-3 and TRBJ2-1; D remains ambiguous. V lost 5 bases and J lost 1, with 12 bases in between. Germline assignment: CDR1 SGHTA and CDR2 FQGTGA. The CDR3 covers 15 residues. As DNA, the CDR3 is TGTGCCAGCAGCCAAGAGGCCGGTTCCTACAATGAGCAGTTCTTC. Translated: CASSQEAGSYNEQFF.

This clone was counted only a few times. The chain couples TRBV7-2 to TRBJ2-7; weak D call: TRBD1 (6 bases). V was shortened by 3 bases and J by 3 bases, with 12 bases between the two germline ends. There are 14 residues in the CDR3. Germline V gene data show CDR1 as SGHTA and CDR2 as FQGNSA. CDR3 loop: CASSFQGSRYEQYF. The CDR3 nucleotides are TGTGCCAGCAGCTTCCAGGGGAGTCGCTACGAGCAGTACTTC.

The CDR3 DNA is TGTGCCAGCAGCCAATTTAGAGGGGCGGGAATCGAGACCCAGTACTTC. Its protein is CASSQFRGAGIETQYF. The chain carries TRBV14 and TRBJ2-5; TRBD2 might be the D (6 bases). Germline V gene data show CDR1 as SGHDN and CDR2 as FVKESK. The CDR3 extends over 16 amino acids. V was trimmed by 2 bases and J by 5 bases, leaving 18 bases between them. The full variable domain, rest sourced from reference TRBV14 and TRBJ2-5, is EAGVTQFPSHSVIEKGQTVTLRCDPISGHDNLYWYRRVMGKEIKFLLHFVKESKQDESGMPNNRFLAERTGGTYSTLKVQPAELEDSGVYFCASSQFRGAGIETQYFGPGTRLLVL.

DNA for the CDR3: TGTGCCAGCAGCTGGCAGGGAAACACTGAAGCTTTCTTT. This gives the protein CASSWQGNTEAFF. This chain joins TRBV5-4 and TRBJ1-1, with a tentative D call TRBD1 (5 bases). This CDR3 is 13 amino acids long. The V and J ends lost 3 bases and 2 bases respectively, with 8 bases between them. In germline, CDR1 is SGHNT, CDR2 YYREEE (reference sequence).

The count of this clone is one. In nucleotides, the CDR3 is TGTGCCAGCAGCTTAAGAAGGGACACTGAAGCTTTCTTT. Amino acid sequence: CASSLRRDTEAFF. The chain couples TRBV7-2 to TRBJ1-1; D call uncertain. The V end lost 2 bases, the J end lost 3 bases, and 7 bases lay between the germline ends. The CDR3 totals 13 residues. Germline V gene sequence: CDR1 SGHTA, CDR2 FQGNSA.

The chain carries TRBV7-3 and TRBJ2-5, with no clear D. This CDR3 region has 12 residues. CDR1 SGHTA and CDR2 FQGTGA come from the germline V gene. Trimming took off 3 bases at V and 5 bases at J, with 7 bases between the two ends. CDR3 coding DNA: TGTGCCAGCAGCTTCTCCGAGGAGACCCAGTACTTC. Its protein product is CASSFSEETQYF. Full variable domain (remainder filled in from reference TRBV7-3 and TRBJ2-5): GAGVSQTPSNKVTEKGKYVELRCDPISGHTALYWYRQSLGQGPEFLIYFQGTGAADDSGLPNDRFFAVRPEGSVSTLKIQRTERGDSAVYLCASSFSEETQYFGPGTRLLVL.